What follows are 26 T cell receptor beta chains derived from one specimen sequenced in a study of blood T cell repertoires in COVID-19. Assay: immunoSEQ multiplex PCR; the TCRdb copy retains only in-frame clones and omits some. The sample holds 60,000 to 75,000 clones; approximately 73% are singletons and the top ten take over 5%. Sequenced sample: peripheral blood. The receptors come from a woman aged 45-65 years with active or convalescent COVID-19.

The CDR3, as DNA: TGTGCCAGCAGCTTGGCGGGAGGGGGGACAGATACGCAGTATTTT. This codes for CASSLAGGGTDTQYF. The rearrangement links TRBV5-4 to TRBJ2-3, with 8 bases matching TRBD2. CDR3 size: 15 residues. Germline V gives CDR1 SGHNT, CDR2 YYREEE (reference sequence). V gave up 0 bases and J gave up 3 bases; unmatched junction bases: 3.

The V gene is TRBV24-1, the J gene TRBJ2-6; TRBD1 agrees at 7 bases. V lost 3 bases and J lost 1; bases outside the gene matches: 5. Germline V lookup: CDR1 KGHDR, CDR2 SFDVKD. The CDR3 runs to 17 residues. The CDR3 coding sequence is TGTGCCACCAGTGATCCGGGACAGACGTCTGGGGCCAACGTCCTGACTTTC. Amino acid sequence: CATSDPGQTSGANVLTF.

This clone has only a few counts. This rearrangement joins TRBV24-1 to TRBJ2-1, with a weak D call TRBD1 (5 bases). V dropped 3 bases and J dropped 7 bases, with 15 bases sitting between them. Looked up from germline, CDR1 is KGHDR and CDR2 is SFDVKD. This CDR3 comprises 15 residues. The CDR3 DNA reads as TGTGCCACCAGTGATACCCCAGGGTATAGTAATGAGCAGTTCTTC. It encodes CATSDTPGYSNEQFF.

V gene TRBV7-9 combines with J gene TRBJ2-1; tentatively, D is TRBD1 (5 bases). This CDR3 is 15 amino acids long. V lost 5 bases and J 4 bases, leaving 15 bases between the germline ends. The germline V gene encodes CDR1 SEHNR and CDR2 FQNEAQ (reference sequence). The CDR3 DNA reads TGTGCCAGCAGCCGGGTCCAGGGTAGTTACAATGAGCAGTTCTTC. Encoded protein: CASSRVQGSYNEQFF.

The chain employs TRBV9 and TRBJ2-3; unclear D gene. V shed 7 bases and J shed 9 bases, with 9 bases lying between them. Germline V gives CDR1 SGDLS, CDR2 YYNGEE. This CDR3 comprises 10 residues. The CDR3 coding sequence is TGTGCCAGCCCCCCCGGGACGCAGTATTTT. This sequence encodes CASPPGTQYF.

This clone was seen a few times. The chain employs TRBV5-1 and TRBJ1-1, with 7 bases that match TRBD1. J lost 1 base, V lost 4 bases, and 7 bases had no gene match. The CDR3 length is 15 residues. The germline CDR1 and CDR2 sequences are SGHRS and YFSETQ. The DNA of the CDR3 is TGCGCCAGCAGCCCGATGACAGGGTCGAACACTGAAGCTTTCTTT. It translates to CASSPMTGSNTEAFF. Variable domain in full (rest from reference TRBV5-1 and TRBJ1-1): KAGVTQTPRYLIKTRGQQVTLSCSPISGHRSVSWYQQTPGQGLQFLFEYFSETQRNKGNFPGRFSGRQFSNSRSEMNVSTLELGDSALYLCASSPMTGSNTEAFFGQGTRLTVV.

The CDR3 loop is CATSYKNGYTF. The CDR3, as DNA: TGTGCCACCAGTTACAAAAATGGCTACACCTTC. The rearrangement links TRBV24-1 to TRBJ1-2; D gene ambiguous. The germline V gene encodes CDR1 KGHDR and CDR2 SFDVKD. V was shortened by 6 bases and J by 6 bases, with 7 bases between the two germline ends. This CDR3 region has 11 residues.

V gene TRBV27 combines with J gene TRBJ2-4, with 8 bases matching TRBD1. This CDR3 is built from 14 residues. Unmatched junction bases numbered 8, after V lost 5 bases and J lost 8 bases. CDR1 and CDR2 (germline): MNHEY, SMNVEV (reference sequence). CDR3 sequence: CASSPDRVVDIQYF. CDR3 DNA sequence: TGTGCCAGCAGTCCGGACAGGGTGGTTGACATTCAGTACTTC.

V usage is TRBV5-1 and J usage is TRBJ2-2; D may be TRBD1 (5 bases). The CDR3 has 14 amino acids. Germline CDR1 reads SGHRS; CDR2 reads YFSETQ. Trimming cost V 0 bases and J 6 bases, with 9 bases left between them. The CDR3 sequence is CASSLDRSAGELFF. CDR3 nucleotide sequence: TGCGCCAGCAGCTTGGACAGGTCGGCCGGGGAGCTGTTTTTT. Variable domain in full (rest from reference TRBV5-1 and TRBJ2-2): KAGVTQTPRYLIKTRGQQVTLSCSPISGHRSVSWYQQTPGQGLQFLFEYFSETQRNKGNFPGRFSGRQFSNSRSEMNVSTLELGDSALYLCASSLDRSAGELFFGEGSRLTVL.

In its sample, this clone was seen a few times. The rearrangement uses TRBV9 and TRBJ1-1, with a tentative D call TRBD1 (6 bases). Trimming cost V 0 bases and J 3 bases, with 15 bases left between them. The germline gives CDR1 SGDLS, CDR2 YYNGEE. CDR3 length equals 16 residues. CDR3 loop: CASSVAISGADTEAFF. The CDR3 bases are TGTGCCAGCAGCGTAGCTATTTCAGGGGCGGACACTGAAGCTTTCTTT.

A word on this clone: Other nucleotide sequences in the sample specify the same CDR3. This sequence joins TRBV6-1 and TRBJ2-1; a weak D match, TRBD2 (6 bases). Germline loops: CDR1 MNHNS, CDR2 SASEGT. V was cut by 0 bases and J by 0 bases, with 9 bases left in between. This CDR3 comprises 16 residues. CDR3 sequence: CASSEARGSSYNEQFF. CDR3 in DNA: TGTGCCAGCAGTGAAGCTCGGGGGAGCTCCTACAATGAGCAGTTCTTC.

The J gene is TRBJ2-7, the V gene TRBV7-2, with 8 bases fitting TRBD2. Germline values: CDR1 SGHTA, CDR2 FQGNSA. V dropped 4 bases and J dropped 1; count of bases not matched to a gene: 9. This CDR3 contains 16 residues. The CDR3 region has the DNA TGTGCCAGCAGCTCCCCTCCCGGGACTAGATCCTACGAGCAGTACTTC. Protein sequence: CASSSPPGTRSYEQYF.

The CDR3 nucleotides read TGTGCCAGCAGCGCGGCGGGGTCCAATGAGCAGTTCTTC. Translation: CASSAAGSNEQFF. V is TRBV12-3 or TRBV12-4 and J is TRBJ2-1, with D possibly TRBD2 on 6 matching bases. Trimming took 6 bases from V and 6 from J, leaving 12 bases between them. CDR3 length: 13 residues.

The rearrangement links TRBV12-3 or TRBV12-4 to TRBJ2-1; 7 bases are a match to TRBD2. Germline trimming cut 1 base from V and 12 bases from J; bases unmatched to any gene: 6. This CDR3 is built from 13 residues. The CDR3 reads CASSLGREKGQFF. CDR3 DNA sequence: TGTGCCAGCAGTTTAGGGCGGGAGAAGGGGCAGTTCTTC.

V is TRBV18 and J is TRBJ1-2; maybe TRBD1 (6 bases). In germline, CDR1 is KGHSH, CDR2 LQKENI. The CDR3 covers 14 residues. Deletions cut 0 bases from V and 7 bases from J, with 12 bases between. DNA for the CDR3: TGTGCCAGCTCACCACCGGGGGCGTTTGGTGGCTACACCTTC. It encodes CASSPPGAFGGYTF.

The chain couples TRBV15 to TRBJ1-2; D is unresolved. The length of the CDR3 is 12 residues. Trimming removed 0 bases from V and 8 bases from J, with 7 bases in between. The germline CDR1 and CDR2 sequences are LNHNV and YYDKDF (reference sequence). The CDR3 here is CATSRDRVGYTF. DNA of the CDR3: TGTGCCACCAGCAGAGATCGCGTAGGCTACACCTTC.

This clone has just a few counts. V is TRBV6-5 and J is TRBJ2-3, with D tentatively TRBD2 (5 bases). The V and J ends lost 6 bases and 4 bases respectively, with 11 bases between them. The germline CDR1 and CDR2 sequences are MNHEY and SVGAGI. The CDR3 is 13 residues long. This CDR3 reads CASRGSVADTQYF. The CDR3 DNA reads TGTGCCAGCAGAGGGAGTGTCGCAGATACGCAGTATTTT.

This clone appeared once. The chain has TRBV18 and TRBJ1-2; perhaps TRBD1 as D (6 bases). V dropped 3 bases and J dropped 5 bases, with 13 bases sitting between them. CDR3 length: 14 residues. The germline V gene encodes CDR1 KGHSH and CDR2 LQKENI. In nucleotides, the CDR3 is TGTGCCAGCTCACCGAATACCGGACAGTATGGCTACACCTTC. Its translation is CASSPNTGQYGYTF.

The chain links TRBV18 to TRBJ2-5, with TRBD1 identical over 7 bases. V was pared by 3 bases and J by 0 bases, with 4 bases of the junction left unmatched. This CDR3 region has 15 residues. Germline lookup yields CDR1 KGHSH and CDR2 LQKENI. The DNA of the CDR3 is TGTGCCAGCTCACCGACACAGGGGTACCAAGAGACCCAGTACTTC. It encodes CASSPTQGYQETQYF. The variable domain in full, with the rest retrieved from reference TRBV18 and TRBJ2-5, is NAGVMQNPRHLVRRRGQEARLRCSPMKGHSHVYWYRQLPEEGLKFMVYLQKENIIDESGMPKERFSAEFPKEGPSILRIQQVVRGDSAAYFCASSPTQGYQETQYFGPGTRLLVL.

This rearrangement joins TRBV5-1 to TRBJ2-3, with 10 bases that match TRBD2. The CDR3 has 14 amino acids. V lost 4 bases to trimming and J lost 6 bases; unmatched junction nucleotides: 5. Germline CDR1 SGHRS, CDR2 YFSETQ. CDR3 region: CASSLSAGGDTQYF. CDR3 in DNA: TGCGCCAGCAGCCTGTCAGCGGGAGGGGATACGCAGTATTTT. Looking up the rest from reference TRBV5-1 and TRBJ2-3 gives the full variable domain: KAGVTQTPRYLIKTRGQQVTLSCSPISGHRSVSWYQQTPGQGLQFLFEYFSETQRNKGNFPGRFSGRQFSNSRSEMNVSTLELGDSALYLCASSLSAGGDTQYFGPGTRLTVL.

The rearrangement links TRBV11-2 to TRBJ1-1; a possible D gene is TRBD1 (6 bases). V was cut by 1 base and J by 1 base, with 19 bases left in between. CDR1 is SGHAT and CDR2 is FQNNGV in the germline V gene. This CDR3 comprises 18 residues. This chain's CDR3 is CASSLARGGARKNTEAFF. As DNA, the CDR3 is TGTGCCAGCAGCTTAGCTAGGGGGGGGGCGCGGAAGAACACTGAAGCTTTCTTT.

The rearrangement joins TRBV7-9 to TRBJ2-2; 7 nucleotides match TRBD1. The CDR3 sequence is 16 residues long. The V segment lost 1 base and the J segment 4 bases; nucleotides outside the gene matches: 6. The germline gives CDR1 SEHNR, CDR2 FQNEAQ (reference sequence). The CDR3 region has the DNA TGTGCCAGCAGCTTAGGGATAGGGGGCCGCACCGGGGAGCTGTTTTTT. This gives the protein CASSLGIGGRTGELFF.

The chain is built from TRBV18 and TRBJ1-2; 9 nucleotides line up with TRBD1. The V and J ends lost 5 bases and 5 bases, in that order; junction bases with no gene match: 9. The CDR3 sequence is 15 residues long. Germline-derived CDR1 and CDR2 are KGHSH and LQKENI. The CDR3 DNA is TGTGCCAGCTCAGGTCCTGGGACAGGGATGTATGGCTACACCTTC. Protein sequence: CASSGPGTGMYGYTF.

V is TRBV19 and J is TRBJ2-1, with 7 bases matching TRBD1. The ends lost 5 bases at V and 4 bases at J; junction bases unmatched: 11. This CDR3 has 16 residues. Germline loops: CDR1 LNHDA, CDR2 SQIVND (reference sequence). Here the CDR3 reads CASSLSTGQIYNEQFF. The CDR3 DNA reads TGTGCCAGTAGTTTAAGTACGGGACAGATATACAATGAGCAGTTCTTC.

This chain uses TRBV4-1 with TRBJ1-4; D is possibly TRBD1 (6 bases). This CDR3 spans 15 amino acids. Trimming pared 7 bases from V and 4 bases from J, leaving 16 bases between. Germline lookup yields CDR1 MGHRA and CDR2 YSYEKL. DNA of the CDR3: TGCGCCAGCACCAAAAGAGGGGGGGGTAATGAAAAACTGTTTTTT. Amino acids: CASTKRGGGNEKLFF.

For the CDR3, the DNA is TGCGCCAGCAGTCTAATCGGACTACCTGGTCAAGGTGAGCAGTTCTTC. Translating gives CASSLIGLPGQGEQFF. This chain links TRBV5-1 with TRBJ2-1; tentatively, D is TRBD2 (6 bases). This CDR3 has 16 residues. V was trimmed by 5 bases and J by 9 bases, leaving 24 bases between them. Germline CDR1 reads SGHRS; CDR2 reads YFSETQ.